Described below is a single T cell receptor (beta chain) sequence and its context. The antigen remains undetermined. Built from TCR beta cDNA, the libraries had unique molecular identifiers in them. TCRdb recomputed calls from the PCR reads with MiXCR, one row per CDR3 protein. The table has roughly 580,000 distinct CDR3 sequences, about 40% seen once. The V and J ends lost 2 bases and 4 bases respectively, with 11 bases between them. The CDR3 contains 14 residues. The germline V gene encodes CDR1 MGHDK and CDR2 SYGVNS. The sample comes from a study of post-analysis software for immune sequencing data. General study findings and limits: The normalized Chao1 diversity of multiple sclerosis patients was significantly lower than that of controls. Five or six TRBV segments (TRBV5-6, TRBV5-1 and TRBV20-1 among them) occurred more frequently in patients than in controls.

Material for sequencing was blood. The rearrangement links TRBV25-1 to TRBJ1-1; no reliable D call. The sequence was obtained from a girl aged 5-17 years with multiple sclerosis. CDR3 coding DNA: TGTGCCAGCAGTGAACGTGGAGATATCACTGAAGCTTTCTTT. Its protein product is CASSERGDITEAFF.